This is a list of T cell receptor beta chains from one sample in a study of blood T cell repertoires in COVID-19. Using immunoSEQ multiplex PCR, the repertoire was profiled, and TCRdb retains in-frame clones only, with some absent. The data show about 59,000 clones, approximately 85% seen once. Sequenced material: peripheral blood. Every receptor here comes from a human donor in a cohort sampled during active COVID-19. Each CDR3 is given without its conserved first and last residue. D genes are given only for firm matches.

d_call j_call v_call cdr3_aa
- TRBJ2-1 TRBV28 ASSPWGGTYNEQF
TRBD1 TRBJ1-1 TRBV23-1 ASSPNPGQGAAEAF
TRBD1 TRBJ1-2 TRBV6-6 ASRPNRGVGGYT
- TRBJ2-7 TRBV19 ASSTLQGFEQY
- TRBJ1-1 TRBV18 ASSLNNRDTEAF
- TRBJ1-1 TRBV7-3 ASSSWSSPTGNTEAF
- TRBJ2-1 TRBV5-8 ASSSYLRLYNEQF
- TRBJ2-5 TRBV29-1 SVVVGVQETQY
TRBD2 TRBJ2-1 TRBV7-2 ASSRGGLAGGREQF
- TRBJ2-7 TRBV6-5 ASSYYRVAYEQY
- TRBJ2-7 TRBV5-6 ASSVQDEYEQY
- TRBJ1-2 TRBV6-2/TRBV6-3 ASSYSSGTLYGYT
- TRBJ1-6 TRBV7-2 ASRSLGGSYNSPLH
TRBD1 TRBJ1-4 TRBV2 ASTEGQGSEKLF
TRBD1 TRBJ1-4 TRBV7-2 ASSLDRGRTNEKLF
- TRBJ2-1 TRBV2 ASSVDSSAVNEQF
- TRBJ1-1 TRBV29-1 SVSSGSTEAF
TRBD1 TRBJ2-2 TRBV6-4 ASSESDRETGELF
- TRBJ1-1 TRBV11-2 ASSTRRDTEAF
TRBD1 TRBJ2-5 TRBV25-1 ASSVSRGDRVIETQY
TRBD1 TRBJ2-3 TRBV30 AWSPGQGADTQY
- TRBJ1-1 TRBV18 ASSPTGNTEAF
TRBD2 TRBJ2-2 TRBV4-1 ASSQRGADPTGELF
- TRBJ2-1 TRBV5-4 ASSLSGPAYNEQF
TRBD1 TRBJ1-5 TRBV4-1 ASSQGMTGGWESQPQH
- TRBJ2-7 TRBV6-2/TRBV6-3 ASTPDRPLTGEQY
TRBD1 TRBJ1-1 TRBV6-5 ASSYSTGTEAF
TRBD1 TRBJ2-3 TRBV24-1 ATSDARTGGPYGDTQY
TRBD2 TRBJ2-7 TRBV6-5 ASSSTSGGAGEQY
TRBD1 TRBJ1-6 TRBV7-2 ASSWGQSRSPLH
- TRBJ1-4 TRBV14 ASSQVAGLANEKLF
TRBD2 TRBJ2-3 TRBV9 ASSVGTLAGGTDTQY
- TRBJ1-5 TRBV18 ASSPTGQINQPQH
- TRBJ1-2 TRBV10-3 AISQQGLNYGYT
TRBD2 TRBJ2-3 TRBV15 ATSRDAGGQVTQY
TRBD2 TRBJ2-1 TRBV15 ATSRGLAGGYNEQF
TRBD2 TRBJ2-7 TRBV3-1/TRBV3-2 ASSLGLAGPYEQY
- TRBJ2-3 TRBV5-1 ASSLNGLTDTQY
TRBD1 TRBJ1-1 TRBV6-2/TRBV6-3 ASSYPRGLDTEAF
- TRBJ2-2 TRBV4-3 ASSQDLPEEAGELF
- TRBJ1-2 TRBV24-1 ATSDFSLGGGPDNYGYT
TRBD1 TRBJ2-5 TRBV5-1 ASSLGDRSSQETQY
TRBD1 TRBJ1-2 TRBV27 ASRRTGGKQDGYT
- TRBJ1-3 TRBV2 ASSEGQGFSLRSGNTIY
TRBD1 TRBJ1-2 TRBV5-5 ASSFGTGGNYGYT
- TRBJ1-1 TRBV13 ASSLDLGANTEAF
TRBD1 TRBJ2-2 TRBV2 ASATGGNTGELF
TRBD2 TRBJ2-4 TRBV5-1 ASSLGAGENIQY